This T cell receptor beta chain was captured by sequencing in a study of sequential checkpoint blockade in melanoma. Study-wide background: First-line arms were nivolumab then ipilimumab, or the reverse, randomized 1:1. Maintenance nivolumab came after either treatment sequence.

This clone was recorded a few times. Sequenced by immunoSEQ multiplex PCR; TCRdb stores in-frame clones only, minus some. The sample lists about 19,000 clones, about four fifths occurring once. Treatment indicated: randomized to nivolumab then ipilimumab (arm A) or the reverse (arm B). None of the patients previously received DNA-damaging chemotherapy. PBMC sorting kept live CD3+CD8+ cells without CD19 or CD56. Germline loops: CDR1 SNHLY, CDR2 FYNNEI. The CDR3 is 15 amino acids. Trimming at V came to 5 bases and at J to 5 bases, leaving 12 bases not matched to a gene. The clonotype was recovered from a human donor with melanoma. The chain is built from TRBV2 and TRBJ2-7; TRBD1 agrees at 7 bases. The material was CD8+ T cells sorted from blood (inferred from file names), obtained from a patient given nivolumab and ipilimumab in sequence. This chain's CDR3 is CASSHLTGVLDEQYF. DNA of the CDR3: TGTGCCAGCAGTCACCTTACAGGGGTTCTCGACGAGCAGTACTTC.